The 25 T cell receptor beta chains presented below share a single source sample, sequenced in a study of blood T cells in healthy people across ages. A second PCR, run for about 6 to 11 cycles, used a sample-barcoded 5' primer plus a J-beta primer mix. TCRdb re-called the 5' RACE reads through MiXCR, storing one row per CDR3 protein. The sample yields 800,000 to 1,300,000 distinct CDR3 sequences, less than 25% seen once. The sample was also reused in another study, on T cells of mothers and their children.

The material sequenced was blood. These receptors were taken from a girl aged 2-10 years in good health.

The rearrangement links TRBV4-1 to TRBJ1-1; tentatively, D is TRBD1 (5 bases). This CDR3 region has 14 residues. V was trimmed by 1 base and J by 3 bases, leaving 9 bases between them. The germline V gene encodes CDR1 MGHRA and CDR2 YSYEKL. The CDR3 DNA is TGCGCCAGCAGCCAAGTCGGGGGGTACACTGAAGCTTTCTTT. Amino acids: CASSQVGGYTEAFF.

This sequence joins TRBV11-3 and TRBJ2-5; D is possibly TRBD1 (7 bases). CDR1 and CDR2 (germline): SGHNT, YENEEA. Trimming shortened V by 4 bases and J by 5 bases, and 20 bases separated the two germline ends. This CDR3 region has 16 residues. CDR3 DNA: TGTGCCAGCAGCTCTACGGGGGACAGAGATTGGGAGACCCAGTACTTC. Translating it yields CASSSTGDRDWETQYF.

The chain is built from TRBV11-2 and TRBJ2-5; D gene uncertain. This CDR3 contains 14 residues. CDR1 is SGHAT and CDR2 is FQNNGV in the germline V gene. Trimming took off 0 bases at V and 5 bases at J, with 10 bases between the two ends. Written as DNA, the CDR3 is TGTGCCAGCAGCTTAGATTACTATCTGGAGACCCAGTACTTC. As protein: CASSLDYYLETQYF.

The V gene is TRBV6-6, the J gene TRBJ1-2; TRBD1 matches 7 bases. The junction had 14 bases not matched to a gene; V was cut back by 4 bases and J by 3 bases. The CDR3 runs 17 residues. CDR1 is MNHNY, CDR2 SVGAGI, per germline (reference sequence). The CDR3 DNA is TGTGCCAGCAGTTGGAGACAGGGCCCCCTTAGTGACTATGGCTACACCTTC. It translates to CASSWRQGPLSDYGYTF.

This chain uses TRBV6-6 with TRBJ2-1; D may be TRBD2 (5 bases). V lost 2 bases and J lost 4, with 12 bases in between. Germline V gives CDR1 MNHNY, CDR2 SVGAGI (reference sequence). The CDR3 covers 15 residues. The CDR3 reads CASSYEGYLYNEQFF. The CDR3 nucleotides read TGTGCCAGCAGTTACGAGGGTTACCTATACAATGAGCAGTTCTTC.

This clonotype was observed a few times. The chain joins TRBV3-1 to TRBJ2-7, with TRBD2 matching 9 bases. V gave up 3 bases and J gave up 5 bases; unmatched junction bases: 8. This CDR3 is 15 amino acids long. CDR1 and CDR2 from the germline V gene are LGHDT and YNNKEL (reference sequence). The CDR3 is CASSHYSGGGDEQYF. DNA of the CDR3: TGTGCCAGCAGCCACTATAGCGGGGGAGGCGACGAGCAGTACTTC.

This clonotype was counted a few times. The chain uses TRBV28 and TRBJ2-5, with 7 bases lining up with TRBD1. The J call may be in error: the DNA end matches TRBJ2-7 better. The CDR3 sequence is 13 residues long. CDR1 is MDHEN, CDR2 SYDVKM, per germline. The CDR3: CASKGQHSYEQYF. The CDR3 DNA reads TGTGCCAGCAAGGGACAGCACTCCTACGAGCAGTACTTC.

J is TRBJ2-5 and V is TRBV18; D unresolved. Germline V CDR1 and CDR2: KGHSH, LQKENI. CDR3 length: 16 residues. V lost 0 bases, J lost 4 bases, and 15 bases lay in between. CDR3 nucleotide sequence: TGTGCCAGCTCACCACCGAGTATCCCCCAAGGAGAGACCCAGTACTTC. Translating it yields CASSPPSIPQGETQYF.

The rearrangement links TRBV4-3 to TRBJ1-2; 8 positions match TRBD1. The germline V gene has CDR1 LGHNA and CDR2 YSLEER. The CDR3 has 14 residues. J gave up 7 bases and V 4 bases, and 8 bases lay outside the gene matches. The CDR3 region is CASSPPGQGAGYTF. The CDR3 nucleotides are TGCGCCAGCAGCCCCCCGGGTCAGGGGGCTGGCTACACCTTC.

This chain uses TRBV29-1 with TRBJ1-2; 10 bases agree with TRBD1. Looked up from germline, CDR1 is SQVTM and CDR2 is ANQGSEA. The CDR3 extends over 14 amino acids. The ends lost 7 bases at V and 7 bases at J; junction bases unmatched: 12. The CDR3 is CSARDRGQRIGYTF. Written as DNA, the CDR3 is TGCAGCGCGAGAGACAGGGGGCAAAGAATTGGCTACACCTTC. Drawing the rest from reference TRBV29-1 and TRBJ1-2, the complete variable domain is SAVISQKPSRDICQRGTSLTIQCQVDSQVTMMFWYRQQPGQSLTLIATANQGSEATYESGFVIDKFPISRPNLTFSTLTVSNMSPEDSSIYLCSARDRGQRIGYTFGSGTRLTVV.

The chain combines TRBV15 with TRBJ2-5; 11 bases are a match to TRBD2. Trimming took 7 bases from V and 9 from J; bases not matched to a gene: 13. From germline, CDR1 is LNHNV and CDR2 YYDKDF (reference sequence). The CDR3 runs 15 residues. The DNA for the CDR3 is TGTGCCACCAAGTCCGGGACTAGCGGTCGGGAGGCCCAGTACTTC. Its protein is CATKSGTSGREAQYF.

This chain joins TRBV20-1 and TRBJ2-2, with D perhaps assigned TRBD1 or TRBD2 (5 bases each). The V gene lost 0 bases and the J gene lost 7 bases, with 15 bases spanning the gap. Germline V lookup: CDR1 DFQATT, CDR2 SNEGSKA (reference sequence). This CDR3 comprises 15 residues. As DNA, the CDR3 is TGCAGTGCTAGAGAGATGGTTCCTGGGGGCGGGGAGCTGTTTTTT. Encoded protein: CSAREMVPGGGELFF.

The chain is built from TRBV5-1 and TRBJ2-7; 7 nucleotides align to TRBD2. The CDR3 runs to 14 residues. Germline V gene data show CDR1 as SGHRS and CDR2 as YFSETQ. V trimming: 3 bases; J trimming: 2 bases; junction bases outside the gene matches: 5. The CDR3 is CASSSLREAYEQYF. The CDR3 DNA reads TGCGCCAGCAGCTCGCTCCGGGAGGCCTACGAGCAGTACTTC.

This clonotype was observed a few times. Germline and junction disagree at one end, which may indicate a read error. V gene TRBV28 combines with J gene TRBJ2-5; maybe TRBD2 (6 bases). The end of the DNA aligns better with TRBJ2-1, so the J call may be wrong. Germline V gene data show CDR1 as MDHEN and CDR2 as SYDVKM. The CDR3 has 14 residues. CDR3 amino acids: CASSRDSPYSEQFF. Here the CDR3 DNA reads TGTGCCAGCTCCCGGGACTCCCCATACAGTGAGCAGTTCTTC.

V and J are TRBV13 and TRBJ2-3; D not resolved. CDR3 size: 14 residues. Germline V CDR1 and CDR2: PRHDT, FYEKMQ (reference sequence). Trimming removed 5 bases from V and 7 bases from J, with 16 bases in between. The CDR3 nucleotides are TGTGCCAGCAGCCCTCCGTGGGGAAGGCATACGCAGTATTTT. This encodes CASSPPWGRHTQYF. The full variable domain, its missing parts supplied by reference TRBV13 and TRBJ2-3, is AAGVIQSPRHLIKEKRETATLKCYPIPRHDTVYWYQQGPGQDPQFLISFYEKMQSDKGSIPDRFSAQQFSDYHSELNMSSLELGDSALYFCASSPPWGRHTQYFGPGTRLTVL.

The chain carries TRBV6-5 and TRBJ1-2, with D unclear. The CDR3 spans 14 residues. Germline-derived CDR1 and CDR2 are MNHEY and SVGAGI. Deletions cut 0 bases from V and 4 bases from J, with 9 bases between. CDR3 coding DNA: TGTGCCAGCAGTTACTCGGCAGCAGTCTATGGCTACACCTTC. The encoded protein is CASSYSAAVYGYTF.

In this sample, this clonotype turned up a few times. V is TRBV29-1 and J is TRBJ2-3; 7 bases map to TRBD1. Germline lookup yields CDR1 SQVTM and CDR2 ANQGSEA. The CDR3 length is 14 residues. V gave up 3 bases and J gave up 6 bases; unmatched junction bases: 9. CDR3 DNA: TGCAGCGTTGACGTAGTCCCGGGACAGGATACGCAGTATTTT. Protein: CSVDVVPGQDTQYF.

The genes are TRBV29-1 and TRBJ2-5; TRBD1 matches 7 bases. CDR3 length: 13 residues. Trimming took 4 bases from V and 4 from J; bases not matched to a gene: 6. Germline values: CDR1 SQVTM, CDR2 ANQGSEA. The CDR3 coding sequence is TGCAGCGTTGTCTGGCAGGGGGTAGAGACCCAGTACTTC. Encoded protein: CSVVWQGVETQYF.

The chain is built from TRBV28 and TRBJ2-5; possible D gene TRBD2, 6 bases. The end of the DNA aligns better with TRBJ2-7, so the J call may be wrong. The CDR3 is made up of 13 amino acids. Germline V gives CDR1 MDHEN, CDR2 SYDVKM. The CDR3 region has the DNA TGTGCCAGCAGTTTTAGGCTGGAGGGCGAGCAGTACTTC. Amino acid sequence: CASSFRLEGEQYF.

The V gene is TRBV7-9, the J gene TRBJ2-1; D is possibly TRBD1 (6 bases). CDR3 size: 15 residues. Per the germline V gene, CDR1 is SEHNR and CDR2 is FQNEAQ (reference sequence). Trimming stripped 3 bases from V and 4 bases from J, with 13 bases between. The DNA of the CDR3 is TGTGCCAGCAGCTTGCTGGACAGCGGATACAATGAGCAGTTCTTC. Amino acid sequence: CASSLLDSGYNEQFF. The full variable domain, in which reference TRBV7-9 and TRBJ2-1 provide the parts outside the CDR3, is DTGVSQNPRHKITKRGQNVTFRCDPISEHNRLYWYRQTLGQGPEFLTYFQNEAQLEKSRLLSDRFSAERPKGSFSTLEIQRTEQGDSAMYLCASSLLDSGYNEQFFGPGTRLTVL.

The J gene is TRBJ2-5, the V gene TRBV7-9, with TRBD1 as a possible D gene (6 bases). Trimming removed 6 bases at V and 5 bases at J, with 19 bases between. The germline V gene encodes CDR1 SEHNR and CDR2 FQNEAQ (reference sequence). This CDR3 comprises 15 residues. In nucleotides, the CDR3 is TGTGCCAGCAGGGGGGACCGGACAGTACGCGAGACCCAGTACTTC. Its protein is CASRGDRTVRETQYF.

This clonotype came up a few times. CDR3 sequence: CSAGHPNTGELFF. The CDR3 DNA sequence: TGCAGCGCGGGACACCCGAACACCGGGGAGCTGTTTTTT. This chain joins TRBV29-1 and TRBJ2-2; D is perhaps TRBD1 (6 bases). V lost 7 bases and J lost 0, with 9 bases in between. There are 13 residues in the CDR3. Germline V gene sequence: CDR1 SQVTM, CDR2 ANQGSEA.

This clonotype showed up just a few times. The chain combines TRBV24-1 with TRBJ1-1; D uncertain. Trimming removed 7 bases at V and 0 bases at J, with 14 bases between. Germline lookup yields CDR1 KGHDR and CDR2 SFDVKD. This CDR3 region has 15 residues. In DNA form, the CDR3 reads TGTGCCACCAGCTCCGGAACCACGTTGAACACTGAAGCTTTCTTT. This codes for CATSSGTTLNTEAFF.

The chain couples TRBV12-3 or TRBV12-4 to TRBJ2-5; D is unclear. The V gene lost 1 base and the J gene lost 7 bases, with 16 bases spanning the gap. This CDR3 has 15 residues. This CDR3 is CASSLGGRAWGTQYF. The CDR3 coding sequence is TGTGCCAGCAGTTTAGGCGGTCGGGCTTGGGGGACCCAGTACTTC.

This clonotype showed up many times. The rearrangement uses TRBV4-2 and TRBJ1-1; D gene ambiguous. Trimming took 0 bases from V and 12 from J, leaving 11 bases between them. The CDR3 covers 12 residues. From germline, CDR1 is LGHNA and CDR2 YNFKEQ. As DNA, the CDR3 is TGTGCCAGCAGCCAAGATAACCGGCGGACTTTCTTT. The encoded protein is CASSQDNRRTFF.